Reported below is one T cell receptor beta chain. Its recognized antigen is unknown. No base-level quality is on record; no much larger clone is a single base apart. TCRbeta CDR3 regions were amplified from genomic DNA using the immunoSEQ Assay, a bias-controlled multiplex PCR. As for the original processing: Within the assay, amplification of reference gene primers was used to estimate how many nucleated cells each sample contained. To quantify the absolute abundance of each unique TCRbeta CDR3 rearrangement, sequence reads were collapsed and filtered. For each sample, productive Simpson clonality was calculated as the square root of Simpson's diversity index across productive rearrangements. TCRdb holds this immuneACCESS table with in-frame rearrangements only. Some clones are missing; in checked studies, unresolved V genes explain under half, and the rest has no known cause. V and J calls plus clone size are reproduced from that table; the DNA served to infer D and trimming. This sample is represented by tens of thousands of clones; approximately 91% of them were singletons. The ten most abundant clones make up about 1.7% of the sample.

The entry originates in a study of blood T cell repertoires in COVID-19 (dated by TCRdb to 2020 to 2021). Describing the broader study: Samples from collaborators originated in the United States, Italy and Spain and spanned both the acute and convalescent phases of COVID-19. The material from the prospective study consisted of cDNA or gDNA derived from T cells, B-cell-depleted T cells, or PBMCs. Deeply sampled blood TCRbeta repertoires from subjects exposed to, actively infected with, or recovered from COVID-19 were included in the dataset. The repertoires were released in a freely available public database intended as a resource for research on the immune response to SARS-CoV-2. The samples were drawn from two sources: the first 160 participants of the ongoing ImmuneRACE study, and some 1,300 subjects contributed by 6 global collaborators. The sample metadata nearly always contained a de-identified subject ID, COVID-19 status, age in years and sex. Where available, HLA class I and class II types were taken from metadata supplied by the sample provider and were not determined by assay-based typing. What the study reported, not specific to this receptor: The amount of clinical and demographic metadata varied by source and participant and was provided uncurated.

Collaborating institutions collected whole blood in K2EDTA tubes following their own protocols. Collaborator samples were shipped for TCRbeta analysis as frozen whole blood, isolated PBMCs, or DNA extracted from either sample type. Per the germline V gene (reference sequence), GTSNPN is the CDR1 and SVGIG is the CDR2. The junction shows trimming of 5 bases on V and 2 bases on J, plus 9 bases between the germline ends. The cysteine opens and the phenylalanine closes a CDR3 of 12 amino acids. Only CDR3 DNA is held: 36 bases, read in frame from base 1. The chain is encoded by TRBV30 joined to TRBJ1-2; the D gene is possibly TRBD1, with 5 bases matching. This sequence was found in a man between 60 and 75 years old with acute or convalescent COVID-19. The sample was peripheral blood. CDR3 protein: CAWEQGNYGYTF. The bases read TGTGCCTGGGAGCAGGGAAACTATGGCTACACCTTC.